The 29 T cell receptor beta chains below were found in one sample sequenced in a study of blood T cell repertoires in COVID-19 (dated by TCRdb to the early 2020s). Library preparation used the immunoSEQ multiplex PCR assay. Not all clones reach the TCRdb copy of this immuneACCESS table, which keeps in-frame sequences only. Checked studies attribute under half of the gap to unresolved V genes and leave the rest unexplained. This sample has 270,000 or so clones in its table, and approximately 86% of those were observed once. Just under 9% of the sample rests with the top ten. The material sequenced was peripheral blood. All receptors come from a man aged 40-49 years with active or convalescent COVID-19.

The genes are TRBV18 and TRBJ2-7, with a possible D match to TRBD2 (6 bases). The germline gives CDR1 KGHSH, CDR2 LQKENI. V lost 3 bases and J lost 0, with 12 bases in between. The CDR3 contains 15 residues. CDR3 DNA: TGTGCCAGCTCACCTCTAGTGCGGGGCTCCTACGAGCAGTACTTC. This gives the protein CASSPLVRGSYEQYF.

The chain is built from TRBV10-1 and TRBJ2-7, with TRBD1 matching 9 bases. Trimming took 2 bases from V and 5 from J; bases not matched to a gene: 4. Germline values: CDR1 WNHNN, CDR2 SYGVQD (reference sequence). The CDR3 spans 14 residues. This CDR3 is CASSEAGQGHEQYF. The CDR3, as DNA: TGCGCCAGCAGTGAGGCGGGACAGGGCCACGAGCAGTACTTC.

This sequence joins TRBV9 and TRBJ1-2; the match to TRBD1 covers 8 bases. V lost 0 bases and J lost 8; bases outside the gene matches: 12. The germline V gene has CDR1 SGDLS and CDR2 YYNGEE. CDR3 length: 16 amino acids. CDR3 region: CASSVGFGQGPEGYTF. The CDR3 DNA follows: TGTGCCAGCAGCGTAGGCTTTGGACAGGGCCCGGAGGGCTACACCTTC. The full variable domain, its missing parts supplied by reference TRBV9 and TRBJ1-2, is DSGVTQTPKHLITATGQRVTLRCSPRSGDLSVYWYQQSLDQGLQFLIQYYNGEERAKGNILERFSAQQFPDLHSELNLSSLELGDSALYFCASSVGFGQGPEGYTFGSGTRLTVV.

This clone was observed a handful of times. The chain employs TRBV6-1 and TRBJ1-6; a possible D gene is TRBD1 (6 bases). V was pared by 1 base and J by 7 bases, with 11 bases between. Germline CDR1 reads MNHNS; CDR2 reads SASEGT. The CDR3 contains 15 residues. The CDR3 nucleotides read TGTGCCAGCAGTGAAGGCCCAGGGGACAATTCACCCCTCCACTTT. Translated, it gives CASSEGPGDNSPLHF.

The genes are TRBV10-3 and TRBJ2-1; D is unclear. The CDR3 loop spans 12 amino acids. Germline-derived CDR1 and CDR2 are ENHRY and SYGVKD. V dropped 11 bases and J dropped 8 bases, with 16 bases sitting between them. The CDR3 reads CASSARADEQFF. The CDR3 DNA is TGTGCCTCCTCTGCTCGAGCCGATGAGCAGTTCTTC.

The chain joins TRBV19 to TRBJ2-2, with D perhaps TRBD2 (5 bases). Trimming left V 7 bases short and J 1 base short, with 7 bases between. CDR3 size: 13 residues. CDR1 and CDR2 from the germline V gene are LNHDA and SQIVND (reference sequence). In nucleotides, the CDR3 is TGTGCCAGTATTGGAGGGAACACCGGGGAGCTGTTTTTT. Translation gives CASIGGNTGELFF.

The gene calls are TRBV11-3 and TRBJ2-6; D gene unclear. Germline CDR1 is SGHNT and CDR2 is YENEEA. V lost 11 bases to trimming and J lost 0 bases, with 11 bases between them. The CDR3 sequence is 14 residues long. The CDR3 loop is CASEASSGANVLTF. In DNA, the CDR3 is TGTGCCTCCGAGGCCTCCTCTGGGGCCAACGTCCTGACTTTC. The whole variable domain, remainder taken from reference TRBV11-3 and TRBJ2-6, is EAGVVQSPRYKIIEKKQPVAFWCNPISGHNTLYWYLQNLGQGPELLIRYENEEAVDDSQLPKDRFSAERLKGVDSTLKIQPAELGDSAVYLCASEASSGANVLTFGAGSRLTVL.

Concerning this clone itself: One end of the junction fails to match germline, which may point to a read error. The chain links TRBV5-1 to TRBJ1-1, with D unclear. Germline V gene sequence: CDR1 SGHRS, CDR2 YFSETQ. The CDR3 loop spans 13 amino acids. DNA of the CDR3: TGCGCCAGCAGCTTGGTGGGCGGACGGGATGTACTCTTT. Encoded protein: CASSLVGGRDVLF.

The chain combines TRBV1 with TRBJ2-1; no DNA check was done on the table's D call, TRBD2. TRBV1 is reported as a pseudogene. The CDR3 is 16 amino acids. CDR3 nucleotide sequence: TGCACCAGCAGCCAAGGGACTAGCGGGAGAGTGGGTGAGCAGTTCTTC. It codes for CTSSQGTSGRVGEQFF.

The chain links TRBV27 to TRBJ1-1; 8 positions agree with TRBD1. Germline CDR1 is MNHEY and CDR2 is SMNVEV (reference sequence). J lost 0 bases, V lost 2 bases, and 5 bases had no gene match. The CDR3 totals 16 residues. In DNA form, the CDR3 reads TGTGCCAGCAGTTTAGACAGGGGAGGGATGAACACTGAAGCTTTCTTT. It is translated as CASSLDRGGMNTEAFF.

The chain uses TRBV7-3 and TRBJ1-1; D uncertain. V dropped 5 bases and J dropped 8 bases, with 21 bases sitting between them. The CDR3 sequence is 15 residues long. Germline CDR1 and CDR2: SGHTA and FQGTGA. This chain's CDR3 is CASSPFGGAVGEAFF. CDR3 sequence (DNA): TGTGCCAGCAGCCCATTCGGAGGAGCTGTAGGAGAAGCTTTCTTT.

The rearrangement uses TRBV5-6 and TRBJ2-7; the D is unclear. Germline V gene lookup returns CDR1 SGHDT and CDR2 YYEEEE. The CDR3 has 12 amino acids. V was trimmed by 2 bases and J by 3 bases, leaving 6 bases between them. The CDR3 loop is CASSFSVYEQYF. Written as DNA, the CDR3 is TGTGCCAGCAGCTTTTCGGTCTACGAGCAGTACTTC.

This rearrangement joins TRBV27 to TRBJ2-7; maybe TRBD2 (6 bases). The CDR3 spans 12 residues. Germline assignment: CDR1 MNHEY and CDR2 SMNVEV (reference sequence). CDR3 protein: CDQGERVYEQYF. The CDR3 DNA follows: TGTGACCAAGGCGAGCGGGTCTACGAGCAGTACTTC.

CDR3 coding DNA: TGTGCCAGTACCCCGAGGGAGGGGTCCCTCAATGAGCAGTTCTTC. Encoded protein: CASTPREGSLNEQFF. The V call is TRBV19, the J call TRBJ2-1, with 7 nucleotides matching TRBD2. The junction had 12 bases not matched to a gene; V was cut back by 7 bases and J by 6 bases. This CDR3 region has 15 residues. Looked up from germline, CDR1 is LNHDA and CDR2 is SQIVND (reference sequence).

The rearrangement links TRBV5-1 to TRBJ1-1, with D uncertain. The CDR3 has 16 amino acids. Germline V CDR1 and CDR2: SGHRS, YFSETQ. V gave up 0 bases and J gave up 0 bases, with 12 bases separating them. The CDR3 bases are TGCGCCAGCAGCTTGGGGAGAGTCAACATGAACACTGAAGCTTTCTTT. Residues: CASSLGRVNMNTEAFF. The full variable domain, rest sourced from reference TRBV5-1 and TRBJ1-1, is KAGVTQTPRYLIKTRGQQVTLSCSPISGHRSVSWYQQTPGQGLQFLFEYFSETQRNKGNFPGRFSGRQFSNSRSEMNVSTLELGDSALYLCASSLGRVNMNTEAFFGQGTRLTVV.

The gene calls are TRBV21-1 and TRBJ2-7; the table's D call TRBD1 went unverified against the DNA. TRBV21-1 is a listed pseudogene. This CDR3 region has 14 residues. CDR3 in DNA: TGTGCCGGCCTTAGGGGCAGGCCCTCCTACGAGCAGTACTTC. Its protein product is CAGLRGRPSYEQYF.

The chain is built from TRBV2 and TRBJ1-6, with 9 bases aligning to TRBD1. CDR1 SNHLY and CDR2 FYNNEI come from the germline V gene. V gave up 5 bases and J gave up 2 bases; unmatched junction bases: 4. The CDR3 contains 16 residues. The CDR3 bases are TGTGCCAGCAGTAGGGACAGGGCGGCCTATAATTCACCCCTCCACTTT. Translating gives CASSRDRAAYNSPLHF.

This chain links TRBV27 with TRBJ2-7, with 10 bases identical to TRBD2. Germline V gives CDR1 MNHEY, CDR2 SMNVEV (reference sequence). V lost 5 bases and J lost 3; bases outside the gene matches: 7. The CDR3 has 15 residues. CDR3 amino acids: CASSIRTSGGYEQYF. Here the CDR3 DNA reads TGTGCCAGCAGTATAAGGACTAGCGGAGGCTACGAGCAGTACTTC.

The chain combines TRBV7-9 with TRBJ1-2; D gene uncertain. Germline CDR1 is SEHNR and CDR2 is FQNEAQ (reference sequence). This CDR3 comprises 13 residues. The V gene lost 1 base and the J gene lost 8 bases, with 11 bases spanning the gap. In nucleotides, the CDR3 is TGTGCCAGCAGCTTAGGCGTCGGGTTGGGCTACACCTTC. Residues: CASSLGVGLGYTF. The entire variable domain, with the rest obtained from reference TRBV7-9 and TRBJ1-2, is as follows: DTGVSQNPRHKITKRGQNVTFRCDPISEHNRLYWYRQTLGQGPEFLTYFQNEAQLEKSRLLSDRFSAERPKGSFSTLEIQRTEQGDSAMYLCASSLGVGLGYTFGSGTRLTVV.

This clone appeared a single time. CDR3 residues: CASSIAGKGYTF. The DNA of the CDR3 is TGTGCCAGTAGTATTGCCGGGAAGGGCTACACCTTC. V usage is TRBV19 and J usage is TRBJ1-2; D unclear. This CDR3 spans 12 amino acids. V was pared by 3 bases and J by 8 bases, with 10 bases between. CDR1 LNHDA and CDR2 SQIVND come from the germline V gene (reference sequence).

The chain carries TRBV13 and TRBJ2-3, with TRBD2 identical over 11 bases. Trimming took 1 base from V and 4 from J; bases not matched to a gene: 13. Germline loops: CDR1 PRHDT, CDR2 FYEKMQ (reference sequence). The CDR3 contains 19 residues. CDR3 coding DNA: TGTGCCAGCAGCTTAGAGTGGTTAGGGGGGACTAGCGGCGCAGATACGCAGTATTTT. It is translated as CASSLEWLGGTSGADTQYF.

The rearrangement joins TRBV19 to TRBJ2-7, with D possibly TRBD2 on 6 matching bases. Per the germline V gene, CDR1 is LNHDA and CDR2 is SQIVND (reference sequence). Trimming removed 2 bases from V and 2 bases from J, with 19 bases in between. The CDR3 extends over 17 amino acids. The CDR3 loop reads CASSIRSGPGATYEQYF. CDR3 DNA: TGTGCCAGTAGTATACGTAGCGGTCCTGGAGCGACCTACGAGCAGTACTTC.

The rearrangement joins TRBV5-4 to TRBJ1-2; D may be TRBD1 (5 bases). Germline V gives CDR1 SGHNT, CDR2 YYREEE (reference sequence). This CDR3 contains 16 residues. Trimming stripped 3 bases from V and 4 bases from J, with 19 bases between. CDR3 DNA: TGTGCCAGCAGCTCCTCCGGGGGAGGGCTGGGCTATGGCTACACCTTC. Translating it yields CASSSSGGGLGYGYTF.

V is TRBV6-5 and J is TRBJ2-7; tentatively, D is TRBD2 (5 bases). Per germline, CDR1 MNHEY and CDR2 SVGAGI. Deletions cut 7 bases from V and 2 bases from J, with 15 bases between. The CDR3 extends over 14 amino acids. CDR3 sequence reads: CASTPPRLTYEQYF. The CDR3 DNA sequence: TGTGCCAGCACCCCTCCTCGACTAACCTACGAGCAGTACTTC.

V is TRBV24-1 and J is TRBJ1-2; tentatively, D is TRBD1 (6 bases). Germline CDR1 and CDR2: KGHDR and SFDVKD. V was cut by 6 bases and J by 3 bases, with 10 bases left in between. This CDR3 has 13 residues. The CDR3 region is CATSPDSHYGYTF. DNA for the CDR3: TGTGCCACCAGTCCGGACAGTCACTATGGCTACACCTTC.

The J gene is TRBJ2-1, the V gene TRBV7-3; possible D gene TRBD2, 6 bases. There are 15 residues in the CDR3. Germline V gene sequence: CDR1 SGHTA, CDR2 FQGTGA. V lost 1 base and J 7 bases, leaving 14 bases between the germline ends. CDR3 region: CASSLIEAGRNEQFF. The CDR3 bases are TGTGCCAGCAGCTTAATCGAAGCGGGTCGAAATGAGCAGTTCTTC.

The chain carries TRBV30 and TRBJ2-7, with D unresolved. The CDR3 is made up of 12 amino acids. Germline-derived CDR1 and CDR2 are GTSNPN and SVGIG (reference sequence). The ends were cut back, 0 bases at V and 6 bases at J, with 9 bases in the middle. The CDR3 loop reads CAWSVVVSEQYF. CDR3 coding DNA: TGTGCCTGGAGTGTAGTGGTGAGCGAGCAGTACTTC.

The rearrangement joins TRBV9 to TRBJ2-4, with D perhaps matching TRBD2 (6 bases). V lost 3 bases and J 7 bases, leaving 17 bases between the germline ends. CDR3 length equals 15 residues. The V gene's germline CDR1 is SGDLS and CDR2 YYNGEE. The CDR3 loop reads CASSAPRGGRNIQYF. CDR3 in DNA: TGTGCCAGCAGCGCCCCCCGGGGTGGGAGGAACATTCAGTACTTC.

With respect to this clone: A read error may account for a junction end that differs from germline. This same CDR3 is encoded by further DNA sequences in the sample. The gene calls are TRBV28 and TRBJ1-1, with unresolved D. Germline V gives CDR1 MDHEN, CDR2 SYDVKM. The CDR3 runs 11 residues. The CDR3 DNA reads as TGTGCCAGCAGTTTAAGTCGGGAAGCCTTCTTT. Protein product: CASSLSREAFF.